This entry lists 2 T cell receptor beta chains sequenced from one sample in a study of blood T cell repertoires in COVID-19 (dated by TCRdb to 2020 to 2022). Receptor libraries were prepared by the immunoSEQ multiplex PCR assay. TCRdb retrieved this table from immuneACCESS and kept in-frame rearrangements only. Not all clones are present; in checked studies, unresolved V genes account for under half, and no reason is known for the remainder. For this sample there are approximately 150,000 clones; about 88% appear just once. The top ten clones comprise under 6% of the sample. Sequenced material: peripheral blood. All receptors derive from a woman between 45 and 65 years old with COVID-19, enrolled during active disease.

The rearrangement links TRBV7-2 to TRBJ1-1; maybe TRBD1 (5 bases). The germline V and J ends were trimmed by 5 bases and 10 bases, with 23 bases remaining between them. The germline gives CDR1 SGHTA, CDR2 FQGNSA. This CDR3 has 15 amino acids. CDR3 protein: CASSQSRTRRDLAFF. In DNA form, the CDR3 reads TGTGCCAGCAGCCAATCCCGGACACGGCGGGATCTAGCTTTCTTT.

The chain has TRBV3-1 (or the pseudogene TRBV3-2) and TRBJ2-5, with no clear D. V was pared by 4 bases and J by 0 bases, with 12 bases between. CDR1 and CDR2 from the germline V gene are LGHDT and YNNKEL (reference sequence). CDR3 length equals 15 residues. The CDR3 DNA is TGTGCCAGCAGCCCCCGGCGGTCCTACCAAGAGACCCAGTACTTC. Encoded protein: CASSPRRSYQETQYF.